This TCR beta chain was identified in a study of T cells in Graves' hyperthyroidism and ophthalmopathy. Germline lookup yields CDR1 SGHAT and CDR2 FQNNGV. The CDR3 extends over 15 amino acids. Trimming cost V 5 bases and J 2 bases, with 14 bases left between them. For Graves' hyperthyroidism to be stable, ophthalmopathy could not progress within 18 months. This clonotype came up a few times. Amplified TCR beta CDR3 regions derived from RNA transcripts. During a first-round RT-PCR of the TCR CDR3, the HTBI primer set was used. Using its own MiXCR run on the multiplex PCR reads, TCRdb lists one record per CDR3 protein. The table lists approximately 100,000 distinct CDR3 sequences, around 50% of them singletons.

This sequence was found in a man aged 35-49 years with Graves' hyperthyroidism. The V call is TRBV11-2, the J call TRBJ2-3, with a weak D call TRBD2 (5 bases). The sequencing input was blood. CDR3 amino acids: CASSVGAVITDTQYF. CDR3 DNA: TGTGCCAGCAGCGTGGGAGCGGTAATCACAGATACGCAGTATTTT.